One T cell receptor beta chain is described in this entry. Its recognized antigen is unknown. Per-base qualities were not stored, and no clone one base away is much larger. This entry belongs to a study of regulatory and conventional T cells in RAG deficiency (dated by TCRdb to about 2017). In the study overall: High-throughput TCR beta sequencing was used to compare the diversity and composition of the Treg, conventional CD4+ and CD8+ T cell repertoires of RAG-deficient patients with those of healthy controls.

CDR1 and CDR2, per the germline V gene (reference sequence), are SGHNT and YYREEE. Spanning cysteine to phenylalanine, the CDR3 consists of 15 amino acids. Only the CDR3 region is kept as DNA, spanning 45 bases read in frame from base 1. V has 4 bases trimmed and J has 3 bases trimmed; junction bases matching no gene number 8. Repertoire analyses used roughly eight healthy control donors as the comparison group. CD8+ T cells lacking CD4 were purified from blood before genomic DNA extraction. Receptor libraries were prepared by the immunoSEQ multiplex PCR assay. Genomic DNA from the sorted T-cell subsets was used to amplify rearranged TCR beta chain products, which were then sequenced. Per the source publication's procedure: Shannon entropy and Simpson indices were used to quantify the repertoire diversity of productive TCR beta rearrangements. To gauge clonal expansion, the frequencies of the 100 most abundant productive TCR beta clonotypes among total reads were added together. The TRB repertoires were scored with a self-reactivity index that is based on amino acid usage at CDR3beta positions 6 and 7. Two-way ANOVA was used for repertoire analyses, while Student t or Mann-Whitney tests were used for flow cytometric analyses. Here the immuneACCESS table is served through TCRdb, limited to in-frame sequences with V and J called. Missing clones are a known gap in these copies; in checked studies unresolved V genes cover under half, and the rest lacks a known reason. That table furnishes V, J and clone size, whereas the DNA furnished D and trimming. The table for this sample lists 30,000 to 35,000 clones; about 87% of them were counted only once. The biggest ten clones account for about 5.4% of the sample.

The investigation overall reported the following: Unique TCR beta sequences from Treg cells were around 100-fold fewer in Omenn syndrome and CID/AS patients than controls, versus 7.5 to 10-fold for other subsets. Shorter CDR3 lengths were found in all patient T-cell subsets, and >85% Treg-Tconv repertoire overlap at nucleotide and amino acid level was observed in Omenn syndrome patients. For some subjects, some analyses of T-cell subsets were not performed. Rather than being bona fide Treg cells, the sorted CD25-high CD127-low cells in Omenn syndrome patients may represent peripherally activated cells. RAG-deficient patients showed markedly lower Shannon entropy and higher Simpson indices than control T-cell subpopulations.

In addition, the sample was reused for a study of regulatory T cells. Looking at the second paper: In the multiplex PCR, 52 forward TRBV primers and 13 reverse TRBJ primers were used, and assay-based and computational corrections were applied for amplification bias. Patient repertoires showed restricted unique TRB V-J pairs and skewed V and J gene usage, most marked in regulatory T cells. The study compared T-cell receptor beta repertoires of sorted regulatory, conventional CD4+ and CD8+ T cells in CD3G-deficient patients with those in healthy controls. Peripheral blood mononuclear cells were isolated by Ficoll density separation. CD3+ CD8+ CD4- T cells were isolated using a FACSAria cell sorter. Rearranged TRB loci were amplified from genomic DNA by multiplex PCR within the immunoSEQ assay. TRB amplicons were sequenced on an Illumina HiSeq platform. Custom algorithms error-filtered the raw sequences and aligned them to reference gene sequences, after which the immunoSEQ online tools were used for analysis. Productive and nonproductive TRB rearrangement frequencies were evaluated among both unique and total sequences. Group comparisons used t tests, Mann-Whitney tests or two-way ANOVA run in Prism software.

The sequencing sample was made of CD8+ T cells sorted from blood. Recombination connected TRBV5-4 to TRBJ2-7; TRBD1 agrees with 9 junctional bases. This sequence was found in a human donor in good health. The CDR3: CASSGMGQGFYEQYF. The nucleotides are TGTGCCAGCAGCGGGATGGGACAGGGCTTCTACGAGCAGTACTTC.